The 2 T cell receptor beta chains listed next were all sequenced from one sample in a study of Ad26.COV2.S vaccination and SARS-CoV-2 variants. Using immunoSEQ multiplex PCR, the repertoire was profiled, and TCRdb retains in-frame clones only, with some absent. In the table there are approximately 400,000 clones, 90% to 95% of which are singletons. This specimen was peripheral blood, taken after recovery from COVID-19. The receptor source for this set is a human donor who had recovered from COVID-19.

V gene TRBV2 combines with J gene TRBJ1-5, with 9 bases lining up with TRBD1. With V trimmed by 6 bases and J by 4 bases, 1 base remained unmatched. The CDR3 totals 13 residues. Looked up from germline, CDR1 is SNHLY and CDR2 is FYNNEI. The CDR3 sequence: CASRGQGNQPQHF. The CDR3 DNA reads as TGTGCCAGCAGGGGACAGGGAAATCAGCCCCAGCATTTT. The variable domain in full, completed from reference TRBV2 and TRBJ1-5, reads EPEVTQTPSHQVTQMGQEVILRCVPISNHLYFYWYRQILGQKVEFLVSFYNNEISEKSEIFDDQFSVERPDGSNFTLKIRSTKLEDSAMYFCASRGQGNQPQHFGDGTRLSIL.

This clone appeared once. V usage is TRBV7-9 and J usage is TRBJ2-3, with 7 positions matching TRBD1. V dropped 1 base and J dropped 4; count of bases not matched to a gene: 5. Germline CDR1 reads SEHNR; CDR2 reads FQNEAQ (reference sequence). The CDR3 sequence is 15 residues long. The chain's CDR3 is CASSLEGAYADTQYF. CDR3 nucleotide sequence: TGTGCCAGCAGCTTAGAGGGGGCTTACGCAGATACGCAGTATTTT.